Below, 22 T cell receptor beta chains from the same sample are listed, as sequenced in a study of T cell repertoires in cytomegalovirus infection. One entry per CDR3 protein results from TCRdb running MiXCR on the reads. The table lists around 740,000 distinct CDR3 sequences, 35% to 45% of them singletons, with around 2.8% in the top ten. Sequencing was performed on PBMCs. All receptors derive from a human donor in good health (CMV status not recorded). Some clones in this sample may be carry-over from other donors' samples.

This clonotype has just a few counts. The chain uses TRBV28 and TRBJ2-2, with 13 nucleotides matching TRBD2. This CDR3 is 16 amino acids long. Germline V gene lookup returns CDR1 MDHEN and CDR2 SYDVKM. V dropped 10 bases and J dropped 4; count of bases not matched to a gene: 9. The CDR3 sequence is CATRWTSGSLTGELFF. The CDR3 bases are TGTGCCACCCGGTGGACTAGCGGGAGTCTCACCGGGGAGCTGTTTTTT.

The chain employs TRBV19 and TRBJ2-1; 9 nucleotides line up with TRBD2. This CDR3 contains 15 residues. With V trimmed by 6 bases and J by 2 bases, 5 bases remained unmatched. Germline CDR1 is LNHDA and CDR2 is SQIVND (reference sequence). The CDR3 here is CASRTGTSPYNEQFF. The DNA for the CDR3 is TGTGCCAGTAGGACCGGGACTAGCCCCTACAATGAGCAGTTCTTC.

This clonotype has a handful of counts. One junction end disagrees with the germline gene, perhaps due to a read error. The chain links TRBV6-5 to TRBJ1-4; D ambiguous. The germline CDR1 and CDR2 sequences are MNHEY and SVGAGI. The length of the CDR3 is 17 residues. The CDR3: CASSHSGFSATNEKLFF. The DNA of the CDR3 is TGTGCCAGCAGTCACTCGGGCTTTTCTGCAACTAATGAAAAACTGTTTTTT.

This clonotype came up a few times. V is TRBV15 and J is TRBJ1-2, with D possibly being TRBD1 (5 bases). Germline CDR1 and CDR2: LNHNV and YYDKDF (reference sequence). Trimming removed 4 bases from V and 2 bases from J, with 5 bases in between. CDR3 length equals 12 residues. This CDR3 is CATSNRNYGYTF. CDR3 DNA sequence: TGTGCCACCAGCAACAGGAACTATGGCTACACCTTC.

The J gene is TRBJ2-3, the V gene TRBV5-1, with D uncertain. From germline, CDR1 is SGHRS and CDR2 YFSETQ. V was cut by 0 bases and J by 5 bases, with 10 bases left in between. CDR3 size: 14 residues. The CDR3 nucleotides are TGCGCCAGCAGCTTGGCCGATCTGCTAGATACGCAGTATTTT. Translated, it gives CASSLADLLDTQYF.

The chain uses TRBV12-3 or TRBV12-4 and TRBJ2-3; TRBD2 matches at 9 bases. V shed 4 bases and J 4 bases; nucleotides not matched to a gene: 9. CDR3 length: 16 amino acids. CDR3 loop: CASSSLAGRTPDTQYF. Here the CDR3 DNA reads TGTGCCAGCAGTTCGCTAGCGGGGAGGACGCCAGATACGCAGTATTTT.

This sequence joins TRBV5-1 and TRBJ2-7; possible D gene TRBD1, 6 bases. The germline V gene has CDR1 SGHRS and CDR2 YFSETQ. The length of the CDR3 is 15 residues. V gave up 1 base and J gave up 2 bases, with 13 bases separating them. The chain's CDR3 is CASSLSTGIPYEQYF. CDR3 DNA: TGCGCCAGCAGCTTGTCCACAGGGATCCCCTACGAGCAGTACTTC.

This clonotype was detected many times. The V and J genes are TRBV7-9 and TRBJ1-5, with D maybe TRBD1 (6 bases). Germline CDR1 and CDR2: SEHNR and FQNEAQ (reference sequence). Between the trimmed V and J ends, which lost 5 bases and 7 bases, there was a span of 21 bases. This CDR3 is 16 amino acids long. The CDR3 nucleotides read TGTGCCAGCAGCCCGGGGGAAACAGGGATTTCCCAGCCCCAGCATTTT. Translating gives CASSPGETGISQPQHF. Full variable domain (outside the CDR3, taken from reference TRBV7-9 and TRBJ1-5): DTGVSQNPRHKITKRGQNVTFRCDPISEHNRLYWYRQTLGQGPEFLTYFQNEAQLEKSRLLSDRFSAERPKGSFSTLEIQRTEQGDSAMYLCASSPGETGISQPQHFGDGTRLSIL.

This clonotype appeared a few times. The rearrangement uses TRBV20-1 and TRBJ2-3, with D perhaps matching TRBD2 (5 bases). Germline CDR1 and CDR2: DFQATT and SNEGSKA (reference sequence). This CDR3 is 13 amino acids long. Trimming left V 6 bases short and J 4 bases short, with 14 bases between. The DNA for the CDR3 is TGCAGTGCGGTGGGAGACCTTTCAGATACGCAGTATTTT. It specifies CSAVGDLSDTQYF.

This sequence joins TRBV28 and TRBJ2-3; D ambiguous. The CDR3 is made up of 14 amino acids. Germline-derived CDR1 and CDR2 are MDHEN and SYDVKM. The V and J ends lost 5 bases and 2 bases respectively, with 11 bases between them. The CDR3 nucleotides read TGTGCCAGCAGTCTATTCGGACCCACAGATACGCAGTATTTT. Translation: CASSLFGPTDTQYF.

This clonotype was seen a handful of times. The V call is TRBV5-1, the J call TRBJ2-7, with TRBD1 matching over 7 bases. The germline CDR1 and CDR2 sequences are SGHRS and YFSETQ. This CDR3 is built from 16 residues. J gave up 1 base and V 2 bases, and 9 bases lay outside the gene matches. The CDR3 loop reads CASSLTPGQTSYEQYF. The CDR3 nucleotides are TGCGCCAGCAGCTTAACCCCGGGACAGACTTCCTACGAGCAGTACTTC.

This clonotype appeared a single time. The CDR3 sequence is CATEGAGNTIYF. CDR3 in DNA: TGTGCCACGGAAGGGGCTGGAAACACCATATATTTT. The chain links TRBV6-6 to TRBJ1-3; D possibly corresponds to TRBD1 (5 bases). The CDR3 spans 12 residues. Germline loops: CDR1 MNHNY, CDR2 SVGAGI (reference sequence). V gave up 10 bases and J gave up 2 bases, with 9 bases separating them.

Notes on this clonotype: This may come from a read error, since a much larger clone is one base off. The chain couples TRBV7-8 to TRBJ1-6; 9 bases align to TRBD1. Trimming cost V 4 bases and J 8 bases; bases outside gene matches: 6. The CDR3 has 15 residues. The germline CDR1 and CDR2 sequences are SGHVS and FQNEAQ. CDR3: CASSSDRGSDSPLHF. The DNA of the CDR3 is TGTGCCAGCAGCTCGGACAGGGGTAGTGATTCACCCCTCCACTTT.

The chain carries TRBV10-3 and TRBJ2-6; D possibly corresponds to TRBD1 (6 bases). This CDR3 contains 17 residues. CDR1 and CDR2 (germline): ENHRY, SYGVKD. The V and J ends lost 10 bases and 0 bases respectively, with 19 bases between them. The CDR3 DNA reads TGTGCCACGCGACAGGAATTAACAAGCTCTGGGGCCAACGTCCTGACTTTC. This encodes CATRQELTSSGANVLTF.

In its sample, this clonotype was seen once. The CDR3, as DNA: TGTGCCAGCAGGTGGACAGGGGAGTCGATCTACGAGCAGTACTTC. Encoded protein: CASRWTGESIYEQYF. The chain couples TRBV28 to TRBJ2-7; TRBD1 agrees at 9 bases. The CDR3 length is 15 residues. The ends lost 6 bases at V and 3 bases at J; junction bases unmatched: 9. Germline V gene lookup returns CDR1 MDHEN and CDR2 SYDVKM.

This clonotype has more than one count but fewer than ten. This chain's CDR3 is CASSPRTEAHSGNTIYF. CDR3 sequence (DNA): TGTGCCAGCTCACCGAGGACTGAGGCTCACTCTGGAAACACCATATATTTT. The chain recombines TRBV18 with TRBJ1-3; D is unclear. Trimming shortened V by 3 bases and J by 0 bases, and 15 bases separated the two germline ends. The CDR3 contains 17 residues. CDR1 is KGHSH, CDR2 LQKENI, per germline.

This chain links TRBV11-3 with TRBJ2-2, with TRBD2 matching 11 bases. Germline V gene lookup returns CDR1 SGHNT and CDR2 YENEEA. This CDR3 is built from 17 residues. V trimming: 4 bases; J trimming: 5 bases; junction bases outside the gene matches: 9. The CDR3 reads CASSSGTSGTGTGELFF. As DNA, the CDR3 is TGTGCCAGCAGCTCCGGGACTAGCGGAACGGGTACCGGGGAGCTGTTTTTT.

This clonotype was seen at least ten times. The rearrangement joins TRBV27 to TRBJ1-5; D perhaps matches TRBD1 (6 bases). The V gene lost 5 bases and the J gene lost 4 bases, with 15 bases spanning the gap. The CDR3 runs to 15 residues. Germline V gene lookup returns CDR1 MNHEY and CDR2 SMNVEV (reference sequence). CDR3 region: CASSPRDNLNQPQHF. DNA for the CDR3: TGTGCCAGCAGTCCACGGGACAACCTGAATCAGCCCCAGCATTTT.

Details on this clonotype: The germline gene is not matched at one end of the junction; a read error may be the cause. V and J are TRBV5-3 and TRBJ1-1, with 7 bases fitting TRBD1. TRBV5-3 is noted as an ORF with a role that remains uncertain. The CDR3 covers 16 residues. The CDR3 coding sequence is TGTGCCAGCAGCTTGAATGTTCCAGGGGGAAGGACTGAAGCTTTCTTT. It translates to CASSLNVPGGRTEAFF.

This rearrangement joins TRBV3-1 to TRBJ2-6; D is possibly TRBD1 or TRBD2 (5 bases each). V shed 4 bases and J shed 4 bases, with 23 bases lying between them. The CDR3 is 19 residues long. CDR1 and CDR2 from the germline V gene are LGHDT and YNNKEL (reference sequence). CDR3 bases: TGTGCCAGCAGCCCCCTTTTCGGGAAGGGGCCCGACGGGGCCAACGTCCTGACTTTC. It yields the protein CASSPLFGKGPDGANVLTF.

This clonotype was counted many times. This chain links TRBV28 with TRBJ1-4; no clear D. V was shortened by 2 bases and J by 8 bases, with 15 bases between the two germline ends. Germline CDR1 and CDR2: MDHEN and SYDVKM. The CDR3 loop spans 15 amino acids. The CDR3 is CASSLTGPRLEKLFF. The CDR3 region has the DNA TGTGCCAGCAGTTTAACCGGTCCCCGGTTGGAAAAACTGTTTTTT. The complete variable domain, with remaining parts taken from reference TRBV28 and TRBJ1-4, reads DVKVTQSSRYLVKRTGEKVFLECVQDMDHENMFWYRQDPGLGLRLIYFSYDVKMKEKGDIPEGYSVSREKKERFSLILESASTNQTSMYLCASSLTGPRLEKLFFGSGTQLSVL.

This clonotype has at least ten counts. The chain couples TRBV7-2 to TRBJ2-6; D is perhaps TRBD1 or TRBD2 (5 bases each). V shed 5 bases and J shed 4 bases, with 9 bases lying between them. This CDR3 has 14 residues. The germline V gene has CDR1 SGHTA and CDR2 FQGNSA. CDR3 sequence: CASSRRDGANVLTF. For the CDR3, the DNA is TGTGCCAGCAGCCGAAGGGACGGGGCCAACGTCCTGACTTTC.